The next 11 T cell receptor beta chains were all read from a single sample in a study of cytomegalovirus exposure and HLA in healthy donors. A multiplex PCR was run with 60 Vbeta primers and 13 Jbeta primers. This table comes from immunoSEQ multiplex PCR, and its TCRdb copy is limited to in-frame clones, with some not included. The repertoire holds roughly 200,000 clones, with around four fifths as singletons. Material for sequencing was PBMCs. The receptors stem from a boy between 2 and 10 years old in good health and CMV-seronegative.

This clone was recorded only once. In DNA, the CDR3 is TGTGCCAGCAGGGGGACTGAGAACTACGAGCAGTACTTC. Its protein is CASRGTENYEQYF. The V gene is TRBV2, the J gene TRBJ2-5, with D perhaps matching TRBD2 (6 bases). The DNA matches TRBJ2-7 better at its end, which makes the J call doubtful. The V gene's germline CDR1 is SNHLY and CDR2 FYNNEI. This CDR3 region has 13 residues.

The chain joins TRBV30 to TRBJ1-4; possible D gene TRBD1, 5 bases. The CDR3 has 13 residues. Germline V CDR1 and CDR2: GTSNPN, SVGIG (reference sequence). Trimming stripped 1 base from V and 12 bases from J, with 15 bases between. The DNA of the CDR3 is TGTGCCTGGAGTGAGCACCCAGGGCAGGAACTGTTTTTT. Residues: CAWSEHPGQELFF.

The chain combines TRBV9 with TRBJ2-3; D is possibly TRBD2 (7 bases). This CDR3 is 16 amino acids long. Germline CDR1 is SGDLS and CDR2 is YYNGEE. The V end lost 7 bases, the J end lost 2 bases, and 20 bases lay between the germline ends. CDR3 region: CASGRGGGPYTDTQYF. CDR3 DNA: TGTGCCAGCGGCCGAGGGGGAGGGCCTTACACAGATACGCAGTATTTT.

V gene TRBV6-5 combines with J gene TRBJ1-2; the D is unclear. CDR3 length: 15 amino acids. Deletions cut 6 bases from V and 4 bases from J, with 18 bases between. CDR1 is MNHEY, CDR2 SVGAGI, per germline. The CDR3, as DNA: TGTGCCAGCAGCCGCGGGGAGAGACCCTCCTATGGCTACACCTTC. It encodes CASSRGERPSYGYTF.

This clone was detected once. The chain is built from TRBV12-5 and TRBJ2-1; TRBD1 matches 8 bases. Trimming cost V 11 bases and J 3 bases; bases outside gene matches: 9. In germline, CDR1 is LGHNT, CDR2 FRNRAP. The CDR3 is 14 amino acids. CDR3 amino acids: CAGFQGQVYNEQFF. The CDR3 bases are TGTGCTGGGTTTCAGGGACAGGTCTACAATGAGCAGTTCTTC.

This chain links TRBV5-1 with TRBJ1-2, with 10 bases identical to TRBD1. The V and J ends lost 5 bases and 6 bases, in that order; junction bases with no gene match: 10. The CDR3 has 15 residues. The germline CDR1 and CDR2 sequences are SGHRS and YFSETQ. The CDR3 is CASSPGPGQGNGYTF. As DNA, the CDR3 is TGCGCCAGCAGTCCGGGACCGGGACAGGGGAATGGCTACACCTTC.

V and J are TRBV7-9 and TRBJ2-7; no reliable D call. Trimming stripped 2 bases from V and 4 bases from J, with 9 bases between. Germline V lookup: CDR1 SEHNR, CDR2 FQNEAQ (reference sequence). The CDR3 totals 13 residues. In DNA form, the CDR3 reads TGTGCCAGCAGCTTACTGAGTCCGTACGAGCAGTACTTC. Protein sequence: CASSLLSPYEQYF.

The genes are TRBV5-6 and TRBJ1-2, with TRBD1 matching over 7 bases. Germline CDR1 reads SGHDT; CDR2 reads YYEEEE. V was clipped by 5 bases and J by 3 bases; unmatched bases: 7. The CDR3 sequence is 14 residues long. CDR3 sequence: CASSRPQGDYGYTF. CDR3 nucleotide sequence: TGTGCCAGCAGTCGCCCGCAGGGGGACTATGGCTACACCTTC.

The chain links TRBV6-1 to TRBJ1-4; D is perhaps TRBD1 (6 bases). The V gene's germline CDR1 is MNHNS and CDR2 SASEGT. The ends were cut back, 8 bases at V and 8 bases at J, with 18 bases in the middle. The CDR3 sequence is 14 residues long. CDR3 amino acids: CASRAGGGEEKLFF. In nucleotides, the CDR3 is TGTGCCAGCCGCGCGGGGGGGGGCGAAGAAAAACTGTTTTTT.

CDR3 nucleotides: TGTGCCAGCAGCTTAAGAGTTGACACACAATACAATGAGCAGTTCTTC. It translates to CASSLRVDTQYNEQFF. This sequence joins TRBV5-4 and TRBJ2-1, with D uncertain. CDR1 and CDR2 (germline): SGHNT, YYREEE (reference sequence). The CDR3 has 16 amino acids. The V gene lost 2 bases and the J gene lost 4 bases, with 16 bases spanning the gap.

Only a few counts were recorded for this clone. The V and J genes are TRBV6-1 and TRBJ1-2, with a weak D call TRBD1 (6 bases). Trimming shortened V by 3 bases and J by 3 bases, and 11 bases separated the two germline ends. The CDR3 runs to 14 residues. Looked up from germline, CDR1 is MNHNS and CDR2 is SASEGT. CDR3 protein: CASSEGHRYYGYTF. The CDR3 DNA reads as TGTGCCAGCAGTGAGGGACACCGCTACTATGGCTACACCTTC.